The rows below give T cell receptor beta chains drawn from one sample of a study of blood T cells in healthy people across ages. TCRdb reanalysed the 5' RACE reads using MiXCR and keeps one entry per CDR3 protein. In the table there are 1.6 million or so distinct CDR3 sequences, roughly 32% of which are singletons. The sequencing input was blood. Every receptor here comes from a woman aged 30 to 39 in good health. Both conserved end residues are trimmed from each CDR3.

J gene	V gene	CDR3 protein
TRBJ2-7	TRBV28	ASSQSGRYEQY
TRBJ2-5	TRBV9	ASATRRESGMQY
TRBJ2-3	TRBV21-1	ASSSTGRKADTQY
TRBJ1-6	TRBV7-8	ASSLATRRGQGYSPLH
TRBJ2-5	TRBV28	ASSSSSGRARGETQY
TRBJ1-2	TRBV4-1	ASSQDLKGGTYGYT
TRBJ2-5	TRBV20-1	SAREEVLETQY
TRBJ2-1	TRBV6-5	ASSNNPGGTYNEQF
TRBJ2-5	TRBV7-2	ASGRTSGGGETQY
TRBJ1-2	TRBV20-1	SAPGTGGPYGYT
TRBJ1-1	TRBV4-1	ASSREGPYTEAF
TRBJ1-2	TRBV28	ASSYRADYDYT
TRBJ2-1	TRBV5-1	ASSSAAGYNEQF
TRBJ2-7	TRBV7-2	ASSYSGLAGGEQY
TRBJ2-7	TRBV27	ASSDQGTGAAYEQY
TRBJ2-7	TRBV5-1	ASSLSRGSGSPYEQY
TRBJ2-7	TRBV30	ARDGGTDGSEQY